The sequence of this T cell receptor (beta chain) was determined in a study of cytomegalovirus exposure and HLA in healthy donors. Study-level points and caveats: In an earlier analysis, most TCR beta V segments were productive about 87% or about 30% of the time. A later analysis reportedly found that, within productive TCRs, an Asian-associated ancestry cluster had fewer N-insertions than the mean observed across the approximately 690 donors. It was reported that the classifier diagnosed cytomegalovirus status with high specificity and sensitivity in both the original and validation cohorts. Rarity held for most TCR sequences, but there were some public TCRs that occurred in many donors.

V was cut by 4 bases and J by 6 bases, with 14 bases left in between. The germline CDR1 and CDR2 sequences are SGDLS and YYNGEE. This CDR3 is built from 13 residues. A remark on this clone: Its antigen is not identified.

60 Vbeta and 13 Jbeta primers were used in PCR. Data came from immunoSEQ multiplex PCR; TCRdb stores just in-frame clones and leaves some out. The table has around 190,000 clones, about four fifths seen once. V gene TRBV9 combines with J gene TRBJ2-7; the D is unclear. Source material: PBMCs. This TCR was recovered from a man between 18 and 29 years old in good health and CMV-seronegative. CDR3 coding DNA: TGTGCCAGCAGCTCTCGCCCCCTCAGCGAGCAGTACTTC. This codes for CASSSRPLSEQYF.